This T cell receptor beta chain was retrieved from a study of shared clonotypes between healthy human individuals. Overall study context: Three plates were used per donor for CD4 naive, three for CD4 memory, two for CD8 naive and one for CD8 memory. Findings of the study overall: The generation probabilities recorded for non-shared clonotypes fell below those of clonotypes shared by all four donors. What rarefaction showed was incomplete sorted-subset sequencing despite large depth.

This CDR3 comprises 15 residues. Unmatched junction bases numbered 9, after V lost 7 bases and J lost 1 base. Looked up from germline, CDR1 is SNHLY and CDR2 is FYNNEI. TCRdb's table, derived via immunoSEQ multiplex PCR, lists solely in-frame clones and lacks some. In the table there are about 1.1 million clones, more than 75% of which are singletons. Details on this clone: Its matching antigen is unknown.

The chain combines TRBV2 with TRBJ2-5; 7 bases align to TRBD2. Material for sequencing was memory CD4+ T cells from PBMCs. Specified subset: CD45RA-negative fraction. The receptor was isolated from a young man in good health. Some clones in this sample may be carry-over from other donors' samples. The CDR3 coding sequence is TGTGCCAGCATTGGATTGTCTAGCGGCCAAGAGACCCAGTACTTC. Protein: CASIGLSSGQETQYF.